What follows are 10 T cell receptor beta chains derived from one specimen sequenced in a study of beta chain features in type 1 diabetes. Every isolated RNA sample was fully reverse transcribed, so sequencing captured expressed TCRB transcripts. Libraries were prepared by immunoSEQ multiplex PCR; TCRdb keeps only in-frame clonotypes and omits some of them. The profile shows approximately 250,000 clones, around an eighth of them singletons. Sequences were obtained from naive CD4+ T cells from blood. Source of these receptors: a woman between 40 and 50 years old in good health.

This clone was seen more than once but under ten times. The chain's CDR3 is CASSEGPGQYNYGYTF. DNA for the CDR3: TGTGCCAGCAGTGAAGGCCCGGGACAGTATAACTATGGCTACACCTTC. The chain is built from TRBV2 and TRBJ1-2; 7 bases match TRBD1. This CDR3 comprises 16 residues. Losses at the gene ends were 1 base for V and 1 base for J; bases not matched to a gene: 6. Germline CDR1 is SNHLY and CDR2 is FYNNEI. The entire variable domain, with the rest obtained from reference TRBV2 and TRBJ1-2, is as follows: EPEVTQTPSHQVTQMGQEVILRCVPISNHLYFYWYRQILGQKVEFLVSFYNNEISEKSEIFDDQFSVERPDGSNFTLKIRSTKLEDSAMYFCASSEGPGQYNYGYTFGSGTRLTVV.

This clone was seen many times. The V and J genes are TRBV29-1 and TRBJ2-7; D may be TRBD1 (5 bases). The germline V and J ends were trimmed by 3 bases and 3 bases, with 9 bases remaining between them. Germline V gives CDR1 SQVTM, CDR2 ANQGSEA. This CDR3 is 12 amino acids long. The CDR3 DNA follows: TGCAGCGTTGATAGGGGCGGCTACGAGCAGTACTTC. Protein sequence: CSVDRGGYEQYF.

This chain uses TRBV6-5 with TRBJ2-2; 8 bases are shared with TRBD2. CDR1 and CDR2 from the germline V gene are MNHEY and SVGAGI. Trimming removed 2 bases from V and 0 bases from J; junction bases left unmatched: 2. The CDR3 sequence is 16 residues long. The CDR3 sequence is CASSYRGLANTGELFF. The CDR3 DNA reads as TGTGCCAGCAGTTACAGGGGACTAGCGAACACCGGGGAGCTGTTTTTT.

This clone showed up just a few times. The genes are TRBV6-5 and TRBJ2-1, with a weak D call TRBD1 (6 bases). This CDR3 is 15 amino acids long. Per germline, CDR1 MNHEY and CDR2 SVGAGI. V was shortened by 5 bases and J by 5 bases, with 16 bases between the two germline ends. CDR3 residues: CASSQRTVGNNEQFF. The DNA of the CDR3 is TGTGCCAGCAGTCAACGGACAGTGGGAAACAATGAGCAGTTCTTC.

The chain links TRBV5-1 to TRBJ1-2; 9 nucleotides align to TRBD1. J lost 4 bases, V lost 4 bases, and 5 bases had no gene match. The length of the CDR3 is 14 residues. Germline CDR1 and CDR2: SGHRS and YFSETQ. CDR3 bases: TGCGCCAGCAGCCGGGGACAGGGTACCTATGGCTACACCTTC. It is translated as CASSRGQGTYGYTF. Variable domain in full (rest from reference TRBV5-1 and TRBJ1-2): KAGVTQTPRYLIKTRGQQVTLSCSPISGHRSVSWYQQTPGQGLQFLFEYFSETQRNKGNFPGRFSGRQFSNSRSEMNVSTLELGDSALYLCASSRGQGTYGYTFGSGTRLTVV.

This chain links TRBV6-1 with TRBJ1-2, with D possibly TRBD1 on 5 matching bases. Germline V CDR1 and CDR2: MNHNS, SASEGT. Deletions cut 6 bases from V and 8 bases from J, with 16 bases between. The CDR3 runs to 13 residues. The CDR3 spells CASREPGTVGYTF. The CDR3 DNA is TGTGCCAGCAGGGAGCCAGGGACTGTCGGCTACACCTTC.

The gene calls are TRBV25-1 and TRBJ1-2; 7 bases match TRBD1. Trimming took 2 bases from V and 3 from J; bases not matched to a gene: 6. Germline V gene sequence: CDR1 MGHDK, CDR2 SYGVNS. The CDR3 extends over 15 amino acids. CDR3 sequence: CASSEIDRADYGYTF. The CDR3 nucleotides read TGTGCCAGCAGTGAAATCGACAGGGCGGACTATGGCTACACCTTC.

Written as DNA, the CDR3 is TGTGCCAGCAGCCGGGGACAGGGGGCGACTGGGGCCAACGTCCTGACTTTC. This codes for CASSRGQGATGANVLTF. The V gene is TRBV5-4, the J gene TRBJ2-6; 12 nucleotides align to TRBD1. CDR3 length: 17 residues. Germline V CDR1 and CDR2: SGHNT, YYREEE (reference sequence). Losses at the gene ends were 4 bases for V and 2 bases for J; bases not matched to a gene: 4.

This clone has more than one count but fewer than ten. This rearrangement joins TRBV7-2 to TRBJ2-2; possibly TRBD2 for D (6 bases). Germline CDR1 SGHTA, CDR2 FQGNSA. V dropped 1 base and J dropped 4 bases, with 7 bases sitting between them. The CDR3 consists of 14 residues. For the CDR3, the DNA is TGTGCCAGCAGCTTAGACGGGGGCACCGGGGAGCTGTTTTTT. The encoded protein is CASSLDGGTGELFF.

V usage is TRBV5-6 and J usage is TRBJ1-5, with D maybe TRBD1 (5 bases). V was shortened by 4 bases and J by 0 bases, with 11 bases between the two germline ends. This CDR3 is 15 amino acids long. Per the germline V gene, CDR1 is SGHDT and CDR2 is YYEEEE. DNA of the CDR3: TGTGCCAGCAGCCGCGACAGCTATAGCAATCAGCCCCAGCATTTT. This gives the protein CASSRDSYSNQPQHF.